The clone carrying this TCR beta chain was observed a few times. The sample is drawn from a study of CD8+ T cells in alopecia areata. The CDR3 is 14 residues long. V shed 4 bases and J 2 bases; nucleotides not matched to a gene: 3. Investigators isolated RNA and reverse transcribed it into cDNA to act as the sequencing template. The data were produced by immunoSEQ multiplex PCR, yet TCRdb's version contains in-frame clones alone and is incomplete. Of about 200,000 clones listed, more than 55% are singletons. This chain uses TRBV23-1 with TRBJ2-7, with 9 bases lining up with TRBD2. TRBV23-1 is an ORF, with its function uncertain. Sample: CD8+ T cells sorted from blood. The clonotype originates from a human donor in good health. The CDR3 region has the DNA TGCGCCAGCAGTCGAGCTAGCGGGACCTACGAGCAGTACTTC. Translated: CASSRASGTYEQYF.